A selection of T cell receptor beta chains follows, all from one sample in a study of shared clonotypes between healthy human individuals. Profiled with immunoSEQ multiplex PCR; TCRdb holds only in-frame clones, not every one. The sample yields over 400,000 clones, about 78% seen once. Sequencing used PBMCs. These receptors all stem from a woman between 40 and 50 years old in good health. Some clones in this sample may be carry-over from other donors' samples. Each CDR3 is given with its conserved first and last residue. The D gene is left open where the match is weak. Expanded clones are given a class, and other clones once, few, many or no size at all.

v_gene	abundance	d_gene	j_gene	CDR3aa	CDR3nt
TRBV6-5	NA	NA	TRBJ1-6	CASSRILGNNSPLHF	TGTGCCAGCAGTCGGATCCTTGGGAACAATTCACCCCTCCACTTT
TRBV30	NA	NA	TRBJ1-3	CAWSTSRTRNTIYF	TGTGCCTGGAGTACCTCTCGGACACGGAACACCATATATTTT
TRBV18	NA	TRBD2	TRBJ2-3	CASSLEAGGITDTQYF	TGTGCCAGCTCACTTGAAGCGGGAGGTATCACAGATACGCAGTATTTT
TRBV5-1	once	TRBD2	TRBJ2-7	CASGLAAEPYEQYF	TGCGCCAGCGGACTAGCGGCAGAGCCTTACGAGCAGTACTTC
TRBV19	NA	TRBD1	TRBJ1-1	CASRDPTGGVTEAFF	TGTGCCAGTAGGGACCCGACAGGGGGTGTGACTGAAGCTTTCTTT
TRBV7-3	NA	NA	TRBJ2-7	CASSRRLYEQYF	TGTGCCAGCAGTCGAAGACTATACGAGCAGTACTTC
TRBV7-2	few	TRBD1	TRBJ1-2	CASSRPGTDSGYTF	TGTGCCAGCAGCCGACCCGGGACAGACTCTGGCTACACCTTC
TRBV27	NA	NA	TRBJ2-7	CASSLRQPGGYF	TGTGCCAGCAGTTTACGACAGCCTGGGGGGTACTTC
TRBV11-3	once	TRBD2	TRBJ2-1	CASSPGLAGRDEQFF	TGTGCCAGCAGCCCCGGACTAGCGGGAAGAGATGAGCAGTTCTTC
TRBV7-2	NA	NA	TRBJ2-7	CASSLGGMSYEQYF	TGTGCCAGCAGCTTAGGCGGGATGTCCTACGAGCAGTACTTC
TRBV27	NA	NA	TRBJ2-7	CASSLSEYYEQYF	TGTGCCAGCAGTTTGTCCGAATACTACGAGCAGTACTTC
TRBV18	NA	NA	TRBJ2-2	CASSPRLESNTGELFF	TGTGCCAGCTCACCACGACTAGAATCGAACACCGGGGAGCTGTTTTTT
TRBV5-1	NA	NA	TRBJ1-1	CASSLNLGAAYTEAFF	TGCGCCAGCAGCTTGAACCTGGGGGCGGCCTACACTGAAGCTTTCTTT
TRBV28	NA	NA	TRBJ2-3	CASSPSLKGTTDTQYF	TGTGCCAGCAGTCCAAGTTTGAAAGGGACGACAGATACGCAGTATTTT
TRBV4-1	NA	TRBD2	TRBJ2-7	CASSREGFYEQYF	TGCGCCAGCAGCCGGGAGGGGTTTTACGAGCAGTACTTC
TRBV10-3	NA	TRBD2	TRBJ2-7	CATRPATSVDEQYF	TGTGCCACCCGCCCCGCGACTAGCGTTGACGAGCAGTACTTC
TRBV25-1	NA	NA	TRBJ2-1	CASSELSRGTDEQFF	TGTGCCAGCAGTGAATTGAGCCGGGGGACCGATGAGCAGTTCTTC
TRBV2	NA	NA	TRBJ2-7	CASTGTPYEQYF	TGTGCCAGCACGGGGACTCCCTACGAGCAGTACTTC
TRBV5-4	NA	TRBD1	TRBJ1-2	CASSLTGGNYGYTF	TGTGCCAGCAGCTTGACAGGGGGCAACTATGGCTACACCTTC
TRBV7-8	NA	NA	TRBJ2-5	CASSRNREQETQYF	TGTGCCAGCAGCCGTAACAGGGAGCAAGAGACCCAGTACTTC
TRBV6-5	NA	NA	TRBJ1-1	CASSYSGVLIPEAFF	TGTGCCAGCAGTTACTCCGGGGTGTTAATCCCTGAAGCTTTCTTT
TRBV28	NA	TRBD1	TRBJ2-3	CASTEGTGRTDTQYF	TGTGCCAGCACTGAGGGGACAGGGAGAACAGATACGCAGTATTTT
TRBV11-2	NA	NA	TRBJ2-7	CASSRWRGEQYF	TGTGCCAGCAGCCGGTGGCGGGGCGAGCAGTACTTC
TRBV27	NA	NA	TRBJ2-2	CASRGQRLNTGELFF	TGTGCCAGCAGGGGCCAGCGTCTGAACACCGGGGAGCTGTTTTTT
TRBV5-1	NA	NA	TRBJ2-7	CASNPNALTISYEQYF	TGCGCCAGCAACCCCAACGCTTTGACAATATCCTACGAGCAGTACTTC
TRBV18	NA	NA	TRBJ1-1	CASSPTLNTEAFF	TGTGCCAGCTCACCAACCCTGAACACTGAAGCTTTCTTT
TRBV27	NA	NA	TRBJ2-1	CASSLIGESYNEQFF	TGTGCCAGCAGTTTAATAGGGGAATCCTACAATGAGCAGTTCTTC
TRBV28	few	TRBD1	TRBJ2-1	CASSPATRDRGNEQFF	TGTGCCAGCAGCCCAGCCACCCGGGACAGGGGCAATGAGCAGTTCTTC
TRBV11-2	NA	NA	TRBJ1-1	CASSLRGGTEAFF	TGTGCCAGCAGCTTGAGGGGAGGCACTGAAGCTTTCTTT
TRBV7-8	NA	NA	TRBJ2-2	CASSRGLGTGELFF	TGTGCCAGCAGCCGGGGACTCGGGACCGGGGAGCTGTTTTTT
TRBV7-3	NA	NA	TRBJ2-3	CASSRDNTDTQYF	TGTGCCAGCAGCCGGGACAACACAGATACGCAGTATTTT
TRBV5-1	NA	NA	TRBJ1-3	CASSPVSSGNTIYF	TGCGCCAGCAGCCCTGTGAGCTCTGGAAACACCATATATTTT
TRBV7-8	NA	NA	TRBJ2-2	CASSFVSSGELFF	TGTGCCAGCAGCTTCGTGTCATCCGGGGAGCTGTTTTTT
TRBV7-6	NA	NA	TRBJ2-7	CASSLPQGEQYF	TGTGCCAGCAGCTTGCCCCAAGGGGAGCAGTACTTC
TRBV7-6	NA	TRBD2	TRBJ2-1	CASSLGGSSGRYDEQFF	TGTGCCAGCAGCTTAGGGGGGTCTAGCGGGAGGTACGATGAGCAGTTCTTC
TRBV6-1	NA	NA	TRBJ2-7	CASSNLYRASYEQYF	TGTGCCAGCAGTAACTTGTACAGGGCCTCCTACGAGCAGTACTTC
TRBV6-5	once	TRBD1	TRBJ1-2	CASSWDRGGGYTF	TGTGCCAGCAGTTGGGACAGGGGGGGTGGCTACACCTTC
TRBV23-1	NA	NA	TRBJ1-5	CASSKGRFNQPQHF	TGCGCCAGCAGCAAGGGACGATTCAATCAGCCCCAGCATTTT
TRBV28	NA	NA	TRBJ1-4	CASREGLGMGEKLFF	TGTGCCAGCAGGGAGGGCTTGGGGATGGGTGAAAAACTGTTTTTT
TRBV5-6	NA	NA	TRBJ2-1	CASSLGTGYNEQFF	TGTGCCAGCAGCCTCGGGACGGGATACAATGAGCAGTTCTTC
TRBV6-1	many	NA	TRBJ1-5	CASSDWENQPQHF	TGTGCCAGCAGTGACTGGGAGAATCAGCCCCAGCATTTT
TRBV5-1	NA	NA	TRBJ2-7	CASSQFAGPYEQYF	TGCGCCAGCAGCCAATTTGCGGGGCCCTACGAGCAGTACTTC
TRBV9	NA	TRBD2	TRBJ2-7	CASSSPIAGGAYEQYF	TGTGCCAGCAGCTCACCTATAGCGGGGGGGGCCTACGAGCAGTACTTC
TRBV7-3	NA	NA	TRBJ2-3	CASSLSSGVTDTQYF	TGTGCCAGCAGCTTATCATCAGGGGTTACAGATACGCAGTATTTT
TRBV19	NA	TRBD2	TRBJ2-2	CASRKREGTGELFF	TGTGCCAGTAGGAAGCGGGAGGGTACCGGGGAGCTGTTTTTT